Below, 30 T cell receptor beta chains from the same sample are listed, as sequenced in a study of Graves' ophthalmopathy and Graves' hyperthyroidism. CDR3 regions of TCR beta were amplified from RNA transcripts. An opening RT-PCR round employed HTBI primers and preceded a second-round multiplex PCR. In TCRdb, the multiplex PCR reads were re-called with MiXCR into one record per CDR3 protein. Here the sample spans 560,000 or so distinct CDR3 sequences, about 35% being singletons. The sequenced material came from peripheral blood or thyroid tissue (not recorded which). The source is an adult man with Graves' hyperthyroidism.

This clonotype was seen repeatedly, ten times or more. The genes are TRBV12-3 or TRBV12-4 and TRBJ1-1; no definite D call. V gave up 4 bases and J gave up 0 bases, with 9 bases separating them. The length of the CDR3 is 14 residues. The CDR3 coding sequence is TGTGCCAGCAGTTCATGGGAGCTGAACACTGAAGCTTTCTTT. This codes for CASSSWELNTEAFF.

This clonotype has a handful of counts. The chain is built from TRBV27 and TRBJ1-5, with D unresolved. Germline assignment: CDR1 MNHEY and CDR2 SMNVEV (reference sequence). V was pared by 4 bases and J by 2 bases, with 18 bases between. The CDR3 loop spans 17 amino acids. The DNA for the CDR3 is TGTGCCAGCAGTTCGCGACCTCGGGGAGTAGGCAATCAGCCCCAGCATTTT. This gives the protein CASSSRPRGVGNQPQHF.

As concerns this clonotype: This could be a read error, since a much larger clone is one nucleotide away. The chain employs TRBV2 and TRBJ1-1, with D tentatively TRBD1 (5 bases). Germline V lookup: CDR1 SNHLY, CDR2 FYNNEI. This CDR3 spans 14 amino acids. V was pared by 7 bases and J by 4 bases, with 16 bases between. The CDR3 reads CASMPGPMSTEAFF. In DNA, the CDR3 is TGTGCCAGCATGCCGGGACCTATGAGCACTGAAGCTTTCTTT. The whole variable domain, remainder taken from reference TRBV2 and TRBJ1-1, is EPEVTQTPSHQVTQMGQEVILRCVPISNHLYFYWYRQILGQKVEFLVSFYNNEISEKSEIFDDQFSVERPDGSNFTLKIRSTKLEDSAMYFCASMPGPMSTEAFFGQGTRLTVV.

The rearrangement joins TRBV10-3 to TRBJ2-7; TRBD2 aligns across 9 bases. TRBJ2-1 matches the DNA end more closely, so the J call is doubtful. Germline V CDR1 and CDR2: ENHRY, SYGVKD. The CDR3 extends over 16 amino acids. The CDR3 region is CASSRPRLADYNEQFF. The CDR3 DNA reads TGTGCCAGCAGCCGCCCAAGACTAGCGGACTACAATGAGCAGTTCTTC.

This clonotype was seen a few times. The CDR3 loop reads CSANLGQKQGYTF. CDR3 in DNA: TGCAGTGCTAACCTGGGACAGAAACAGGGCTACACCTTC. The rearrangement joins TRBV20-1 to TRBJ1-2; 7 positions agree with TRBD1. Trimming took 4 bases from V and 8 from J; bases not matched to a gene: 10. The CDR3 has 13 amino acids. Germline V CDR1 and CDR2: DFQATT, SNEGSKA (reference sequence).

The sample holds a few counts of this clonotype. CDR3 loop: CASSSSVRGRTSGTGELFF. CDR3 nucleotides: TGTGCCAGCAGTTCGAGCGTCAGGGGGCGGACTTCGGGCACCGGGGAGCTGTTTTTT. The chain joins TRBV6-5 to TRBJ2-2, with 8 bases fitting TRBD1. Trimming removed 4 bases from V and 4 bases from J; junction bases left unmatched: 17. Germline V CDR1 and CDR2: MNHEY, SVGAGI. The CDR3 totals 19 residues.

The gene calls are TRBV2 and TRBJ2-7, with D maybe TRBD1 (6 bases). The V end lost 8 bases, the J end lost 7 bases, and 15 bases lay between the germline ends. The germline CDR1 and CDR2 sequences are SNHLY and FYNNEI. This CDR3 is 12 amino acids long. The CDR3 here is CASQAGTTEQYF. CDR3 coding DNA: TGTGCCAGCCAGGCCGGGACAACAGAGCAGTACTTC.

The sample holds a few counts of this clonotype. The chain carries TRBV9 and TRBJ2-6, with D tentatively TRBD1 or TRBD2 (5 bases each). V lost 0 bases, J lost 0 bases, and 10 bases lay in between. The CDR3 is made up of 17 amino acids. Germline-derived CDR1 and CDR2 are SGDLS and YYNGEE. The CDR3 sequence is CASSVAAGSSGANVLTF. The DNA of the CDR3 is TGTGCCAGCAGCGTAGCGGCAGGGAGCTCTGGGGCCAACGTCCTGACTTTC. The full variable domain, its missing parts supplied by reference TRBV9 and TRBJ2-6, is DSGVTQTPKHLITATGQRVTLRCSPRSGDLSVYWYQQSLDQGLQFLIQYYNGEERAKGNILERFSAQQFPDLHSELNLSSLELGDSALYFCASSVAAGSSGANVLTFGAGSRLTVL.

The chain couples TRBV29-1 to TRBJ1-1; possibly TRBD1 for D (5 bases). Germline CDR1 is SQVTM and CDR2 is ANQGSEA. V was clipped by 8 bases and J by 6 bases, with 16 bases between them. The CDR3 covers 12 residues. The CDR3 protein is CSLSLQGPEAFF. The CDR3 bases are TGCAGCTTGAGTCTCCAGGGCCCTGAAGCTTTCTTT.

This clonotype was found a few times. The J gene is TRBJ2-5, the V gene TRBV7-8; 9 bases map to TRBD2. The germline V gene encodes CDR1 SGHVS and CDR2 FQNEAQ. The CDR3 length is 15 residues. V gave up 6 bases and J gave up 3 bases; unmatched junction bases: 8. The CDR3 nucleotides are TGTGCCAGCAGACGCTTAGCGGGAGCAGAAGAGACCCAGTACTTC. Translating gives CASRRLAGAEETQYF.

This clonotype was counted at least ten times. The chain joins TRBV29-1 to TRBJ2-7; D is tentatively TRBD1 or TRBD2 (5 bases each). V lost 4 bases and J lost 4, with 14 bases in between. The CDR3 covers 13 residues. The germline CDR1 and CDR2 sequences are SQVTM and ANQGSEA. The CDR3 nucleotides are TGCAGCGTTGGGGAAGGGACGGGATACGAGCAGTACTTC. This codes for CSVGEGTGYEQYF.

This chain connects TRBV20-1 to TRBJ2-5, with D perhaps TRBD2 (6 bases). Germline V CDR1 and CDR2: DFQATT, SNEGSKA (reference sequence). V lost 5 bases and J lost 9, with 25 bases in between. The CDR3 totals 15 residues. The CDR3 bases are TGCAGTGCTCTCGGTAATAAGGGGAGGTGGCAGCCCCAGTACTTC. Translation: CSALGNKGRWQPQYF.

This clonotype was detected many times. CDR3 residues: CASSSGDSGVTYEQYF. CDR3 in DNA: TGCGCCAGCAGCTCCGGGGATAGCGGGGTGACCTACGAGCAGTACTTC. The chain recombines TRBV5-1 with TRBJ2-7, with TRBD2 matching over 8 bases. V gave up 3 bases and J gave up 2 bases; unmatched junction bases: 10. CDR1 SGHRS and CDR2 YFSETQ come from the germline V gene. The CDR3 contains 16 residues.

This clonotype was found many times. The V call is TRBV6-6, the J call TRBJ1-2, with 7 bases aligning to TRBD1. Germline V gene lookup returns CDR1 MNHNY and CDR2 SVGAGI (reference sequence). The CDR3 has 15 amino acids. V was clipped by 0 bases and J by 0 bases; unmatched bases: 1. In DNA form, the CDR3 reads TGTGCCAGCAGTTACTCGACAGGGACTAACTATGGCTACACCTTC. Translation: CASSYSTGTNYGYTF.

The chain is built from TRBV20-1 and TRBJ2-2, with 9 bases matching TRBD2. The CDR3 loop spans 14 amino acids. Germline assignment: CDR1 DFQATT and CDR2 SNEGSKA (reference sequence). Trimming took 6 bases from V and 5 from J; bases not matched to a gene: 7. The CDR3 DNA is TGCAGTGCCGTTAGCGGGGGCGGAACCGGGGAGCTGTTTTTT. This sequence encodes CSAVSGGGTGELFF.

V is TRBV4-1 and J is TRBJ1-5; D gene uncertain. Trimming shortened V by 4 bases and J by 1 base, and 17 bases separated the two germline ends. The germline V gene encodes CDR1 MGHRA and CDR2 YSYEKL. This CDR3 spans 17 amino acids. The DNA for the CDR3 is TGCGCCAGCAGCCCGCACCTGGGAAGGCTAAGCAATCAGCCCCAGCATTTT. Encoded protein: CASSPHLGRLSNQPQHF.

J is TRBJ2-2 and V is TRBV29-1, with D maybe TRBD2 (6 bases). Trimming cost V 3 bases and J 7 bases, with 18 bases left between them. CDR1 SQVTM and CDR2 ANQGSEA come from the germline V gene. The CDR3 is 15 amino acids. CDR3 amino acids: CSVERGNGYGGELFF. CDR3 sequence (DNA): TGCAGCGTTGAGCGGGGTAACGGCTATGGCGGGGAGCTGTTTTTT.

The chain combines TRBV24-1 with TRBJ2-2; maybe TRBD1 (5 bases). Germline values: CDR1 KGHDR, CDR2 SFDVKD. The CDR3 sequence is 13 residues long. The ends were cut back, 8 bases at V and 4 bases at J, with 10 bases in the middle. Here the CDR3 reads CATKGKGTGELFF. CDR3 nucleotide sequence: TGTGCCACCAAGGGGAAGGGCACCGGGGAGCTGTTTTTT.

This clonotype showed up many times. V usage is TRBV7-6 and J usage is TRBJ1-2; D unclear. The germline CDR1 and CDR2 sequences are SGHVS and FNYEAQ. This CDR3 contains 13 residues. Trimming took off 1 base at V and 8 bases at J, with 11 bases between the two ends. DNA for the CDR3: TGTGCCAGCAGCTTAGACGGGTCTGGCGGCTACACCTTC. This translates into CASSLDGSGGYTF.

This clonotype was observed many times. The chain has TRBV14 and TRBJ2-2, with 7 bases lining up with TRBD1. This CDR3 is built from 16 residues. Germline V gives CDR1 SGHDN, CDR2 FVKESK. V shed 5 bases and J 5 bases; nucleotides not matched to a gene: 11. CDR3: CASSATGVHGTGELFF. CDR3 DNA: TGTGCCAGCAGCGCTACAGGGGTTCACGGAACCGGGGAGCTGTTTTTT.

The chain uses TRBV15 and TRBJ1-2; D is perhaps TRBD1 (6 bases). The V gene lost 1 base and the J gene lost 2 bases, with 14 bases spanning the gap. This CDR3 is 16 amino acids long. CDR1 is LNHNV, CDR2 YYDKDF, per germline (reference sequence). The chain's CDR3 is CATSRGRTGQNYGYTF. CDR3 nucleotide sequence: TGTGCCACCAGCAGAGGAAGAACAGGGCAGAACTATGGCTACACCTTC.

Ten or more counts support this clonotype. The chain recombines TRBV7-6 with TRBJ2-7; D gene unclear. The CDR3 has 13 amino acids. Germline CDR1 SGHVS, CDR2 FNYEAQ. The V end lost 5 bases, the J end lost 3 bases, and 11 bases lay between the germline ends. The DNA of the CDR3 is TGTGCCAGCAGCCCGTCGGCCAGCTACGAGCAGTACTTC. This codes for CASSPSASYEQYF.

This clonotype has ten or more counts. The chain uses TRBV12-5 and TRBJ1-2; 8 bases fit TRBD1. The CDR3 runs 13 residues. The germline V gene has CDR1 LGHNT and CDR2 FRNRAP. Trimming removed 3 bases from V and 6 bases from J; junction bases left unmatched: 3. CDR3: CASGFSGGDGYTF. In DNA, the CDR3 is TGTGCTAGTGGTTTTTCAGGGGGCGATGGCTACACCTTC.

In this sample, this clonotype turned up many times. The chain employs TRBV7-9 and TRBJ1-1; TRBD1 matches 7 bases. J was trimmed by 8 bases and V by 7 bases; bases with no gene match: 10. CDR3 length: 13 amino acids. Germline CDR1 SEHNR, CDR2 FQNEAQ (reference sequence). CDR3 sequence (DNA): TGTGCCAGCAACCCTTCCGGGACAGTCGAAGCTTTCTTT. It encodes CASNPSGTVEAFF.

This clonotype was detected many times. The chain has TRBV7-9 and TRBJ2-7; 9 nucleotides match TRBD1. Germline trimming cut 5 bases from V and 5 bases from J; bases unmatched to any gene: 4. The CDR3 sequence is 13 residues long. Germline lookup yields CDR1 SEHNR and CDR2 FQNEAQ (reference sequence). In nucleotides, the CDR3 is TGTGCCAGCAGCCGCGACAGGGGGAACGAGCAGTACTTC. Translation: CASSRDRGNEQYF.

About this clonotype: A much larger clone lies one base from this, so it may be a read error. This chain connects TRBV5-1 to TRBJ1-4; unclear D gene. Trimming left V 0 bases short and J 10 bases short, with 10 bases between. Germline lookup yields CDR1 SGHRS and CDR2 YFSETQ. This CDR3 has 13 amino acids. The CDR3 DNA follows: TGCGCCAGCAGCTTGGCGGGGTCTGTAAAACTGTTTTTT. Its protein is CASSLAGSVKLFF.

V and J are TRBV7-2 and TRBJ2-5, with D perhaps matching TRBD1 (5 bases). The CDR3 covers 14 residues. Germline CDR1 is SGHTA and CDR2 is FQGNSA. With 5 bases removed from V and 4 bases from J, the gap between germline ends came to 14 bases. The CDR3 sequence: CASSGSPRGETQYF. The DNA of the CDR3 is TGTGCCAGCAGCGGAAGCCCTAGGGGAGAGACCCAGTACTTC.

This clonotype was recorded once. The CDR3 DNA follows: TGCAGCGGGGGGGCCCAAGAGACCCAGTACTTC. Translated: CSGGAQETQYF. The V gene is TRBV29-1, the J gene TRBJ2-5; D may be TRBD1 or TRBD2 (6 bases each). V shed 7 bases and J shed 1 base, with 7 bases lying between them. This CDR3 has 11 amino acids. Germline V gene data show CDR1 as SQVTM and CDR2 as ANQGSEA.

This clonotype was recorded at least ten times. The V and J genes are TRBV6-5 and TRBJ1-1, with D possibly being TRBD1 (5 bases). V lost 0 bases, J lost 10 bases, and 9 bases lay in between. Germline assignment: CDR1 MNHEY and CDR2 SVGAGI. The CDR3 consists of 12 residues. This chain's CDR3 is CASSYSGGAAFF. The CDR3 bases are TGTGCCAGCAGTTACTCGGGCGGGGCAGCTTTCTTT.

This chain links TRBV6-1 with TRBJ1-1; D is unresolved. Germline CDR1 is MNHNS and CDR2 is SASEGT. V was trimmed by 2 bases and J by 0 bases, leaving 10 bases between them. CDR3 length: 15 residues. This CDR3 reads CASSEFGLLNTEAFF. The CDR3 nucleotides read TGTGCCAGCAGTGAATTTGGACTATTGAACACTGAAGCTTTCTTT.